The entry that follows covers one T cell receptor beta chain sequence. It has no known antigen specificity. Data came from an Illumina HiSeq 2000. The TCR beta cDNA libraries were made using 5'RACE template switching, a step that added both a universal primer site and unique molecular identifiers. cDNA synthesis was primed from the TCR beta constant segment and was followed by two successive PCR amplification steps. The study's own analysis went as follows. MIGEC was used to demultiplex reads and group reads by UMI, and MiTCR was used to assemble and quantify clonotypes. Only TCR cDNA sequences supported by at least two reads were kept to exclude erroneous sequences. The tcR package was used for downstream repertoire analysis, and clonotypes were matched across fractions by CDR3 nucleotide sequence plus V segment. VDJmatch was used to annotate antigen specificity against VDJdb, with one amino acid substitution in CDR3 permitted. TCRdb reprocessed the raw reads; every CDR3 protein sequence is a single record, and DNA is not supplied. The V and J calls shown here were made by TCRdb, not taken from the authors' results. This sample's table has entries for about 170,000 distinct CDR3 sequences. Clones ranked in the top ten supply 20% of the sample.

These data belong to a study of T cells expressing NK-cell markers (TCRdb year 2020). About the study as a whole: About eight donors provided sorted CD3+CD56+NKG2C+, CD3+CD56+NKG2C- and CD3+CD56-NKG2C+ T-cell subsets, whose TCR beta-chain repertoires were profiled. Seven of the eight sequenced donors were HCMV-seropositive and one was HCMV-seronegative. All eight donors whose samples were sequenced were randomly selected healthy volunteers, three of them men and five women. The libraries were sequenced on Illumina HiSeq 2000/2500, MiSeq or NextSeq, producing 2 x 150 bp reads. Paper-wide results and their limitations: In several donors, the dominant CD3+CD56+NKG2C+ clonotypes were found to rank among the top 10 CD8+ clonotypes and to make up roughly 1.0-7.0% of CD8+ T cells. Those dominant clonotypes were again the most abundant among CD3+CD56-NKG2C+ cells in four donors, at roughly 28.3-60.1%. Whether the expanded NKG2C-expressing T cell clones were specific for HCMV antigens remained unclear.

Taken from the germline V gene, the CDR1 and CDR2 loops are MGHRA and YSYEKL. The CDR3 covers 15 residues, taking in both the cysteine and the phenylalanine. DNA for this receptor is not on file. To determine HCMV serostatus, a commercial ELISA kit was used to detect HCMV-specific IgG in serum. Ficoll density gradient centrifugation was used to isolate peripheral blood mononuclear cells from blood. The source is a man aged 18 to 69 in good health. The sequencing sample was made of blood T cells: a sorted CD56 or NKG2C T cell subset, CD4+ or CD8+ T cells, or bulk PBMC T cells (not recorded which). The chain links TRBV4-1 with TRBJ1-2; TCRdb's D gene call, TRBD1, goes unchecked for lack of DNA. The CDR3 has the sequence CASSQGDRGFYGYTF.